Each of the 30 T cell receptor beta chains below was sequenced from the same sample in a study of OX40 agonist ivuxolimab in advanced cancers. Assay: immunoSEQ multiplex PCR; the TCRdb copy retains only in-frame clones and omits some. The sample comprises about 73,000 clones, roughly 85% of which are singletons, and around 0.73% rests with the top ten. Here the sequenced sample was CD4+ or CD8+ T cells sorted from blood, taken in a trial of the OX40 agonist ivuxolimab. The receptors originated from an adult with an advanced solid tumor such as melanoma, head and neck, liver or kidney cancer.

The J gene is TRBJ1-4, the V gene TRBV5-1, with a weak D call TRBD1 (5 bases). This CDR3 comprises 18 residues. Deletions cut 4 bases from V and 0 bases from J, with 19 bases between. CDR1 and CDR2 from the germline V gene are SGHRS and YFSETQ. The CDR3 region has the DNA TGCGCCAGCAGCCCCGGGGGTGGCAGTTCAGCAACTAATGAAAAACTGTTTTTT. This codes for CASSPGGGSSATNEKLFF.

V gene TRBV13 combines with J gene TRBJ1-2; D is ambiguous. The germline CDR1 and CDR2 sequences are PRHDT and FYEKMQ (reference sequence). The CDR3 spans 15 residues. Trimming left V 1 base short and J 7 bases short, with 16 bases between. The CDR3 region is CASSLADRGRAGYTF. DNA for the CDR3: TGTGCCAGCAGCTTAGCCGACCGCGGAAGGGCTGGCTACACCTTC.

This clone showed up just a few times. The rearrangement uses TRBV27 and TRBJ2-3; 10 bases map to TRBD2. CDR1 and CDR2 (germline): MNHEY, SMNVEV (reference sequence). This CDR3 contains 16 residues. With 5 bases clipped from V and 8 bases from J, the junction kept 13 bases outside the gene matches. The CDR3 sequence: CASSGAELLAGVTQYF. CDR3 sequence (DNA): TGTGCCAGCAGTGGGGCCGAGTTGCTAGCGGGAGTTACGCAGTATTTT.

The chain links TRBV18 to TRBJ2-5; the D is unclear. Trimming removed 2 bases at V and 5 bases at J, with 9 bases between. The CDR3 runs 13 residues. CDR1 and CDR2 from the germline V gene are KGHSH and LQKENI. CDR3 sequence reads: CASSPYQGETQYF. DNA of the CDR3: TGTGCCAGCTCACCATATCAAGGGGAGACCCAGTACTTC. Together with reference TRBV18 and TRBJ2-5, the CDR3 gives the full variable domain: NAGVMQNPRHLVRRRGQEARLRCSPMKGHSHVYWYRQLPEEGLKFMVYLQKENIIDESGMPKERFSAEFPKEGPSILRIQQVVRGDSAAYFCASSPYQGETQYFGPGTRLLVL.

The chain links TRBV10-3 to TRBJ2-1, with TRBD1 as a possible D gene (6 bases). The V and J ends lost 5 bases and 2 bases respectively, with 16 bases between them. Germline V gives CDR1 ENHRY, CDR2 SYGVKD. This CDR3 contains 16 residues. CDR3: CAISSPQGPPYNEQFF. In nucleotides, the CDR3 is TGTGCCATCAGTTCCCCCCAGGGGCCCCCCTACAATGAGCAGTTCTTC.

The chain combines TRBV7-2 with TRBJ1-6, with a weak D call TRBD1 (5 bases). Germline-derived CDR1 and CDR2 are SGHTA and FQGNSA. The CDR3 extends over 16 amino acids. Deletions cut 5 bases from V and 7 bases from J, with 18 bases between. CDR3 DNA: TGTGCCAGCAGCATTACCCGGGACCGAATAAATTCACCCCTCCACTTT. Translated: CASSITRDRINSPLHF.

This clone was recorded a few times. V is TRBV2 and J is TRBJ2-7; the D gene is possibly TRBD1 (5 bases). The V end was cut by 4 bases, the J end by 4 bases, with 14 bases between. Germline CDR1 SNHLY, CDR2 FYNNEI. The length of the CDR3 is 14 residues. The chain's CDR3 is CASSGQGVRYEQYF. The CDR3 coding sequence is TGTGCCAGCAGTGGGCAGGGTGTTAGGTACGAGCAGTACTTC.

The chain carries TRBV12-5 and TRBJ1-2; 9 bases match TRBD1. Per the germline V gene, CDR1 is LGHNT and CDR2 is FRNRAP. V shed 6 bases and J 3 bases; nucleotides not matched to a gene: 5. The CDR3 is made up of 14 amino acids. This CDR3 reads CASGLTGGDYGYTF. The CDR3 DNA is TGTGCTAGTGGATTGACAGGGGGAGACTATGGCTACACCTTC.

The V and J genes are TRBV19 and TRBJ2-5, with 10 bases identical to TRBD2. Trimming at V came to 6 bases and at J to 5 bases, leaving 9 bases not matched to a gene. The CDR3 is made up of 15 amino acids. From germline, CDR1 is LNHDA and CDR2 SQIVND (reference sequence). CDR3 sequence: CASRGLAGEGETQYF. CDR3 nucleotides: TGTGCCAGTAGAGGGCTAGCGGGGGAGGGGGAGACCCAGTACTTC.

This sequence joins TRBV9 and TRBJ2-7; D is perhaps TRBD2 (5 bases). The ends were cut back, 0 bases at V and 1 base at J, with 8 bases in the middle. Germline loops: CDR1 SGDLS, CDR2 YYNGEE. CDR3 length: 14 residues. The CDR3 sequence is CASSVGGESYEQYF. DNA for the CDR3: TGTGCCAGCAGCGTAGGTGGGGAGTCCTACGAGCAGTACTTC.

V usage is TRBV7-8 and J usage is TRBJ2-7, with 8 bases identical to TRBD2. CDR1 is SGHVS and CDR2 is FQNEAQ in the germline V gene. J gave up 4 bases and V 5 bases, and 7 bases lay outside the gene matches. This CDR3 spans 14 amino acids. The CDR3 region is CASSHRGGRYEQYF. CDR3 bases: TGTGCCAGCAGCCACCGGGGGGGCAGGTACGAGCAGTACTTC.

This clone was picked up a small number of times. The chain has TRBV18 and TRBJ1-2; D perhaps matches TRBD1 (5 bases). V was trimmed by 2 bases and J by 8 bases, leaving 15 bases between them. CDR1 is KGHSH, CDR2 LQKENI, per germline. This CDR3 is built from 14 residues. CDR3 bases: TGTGCCAGCTCACCATCAGACAGCCCGGGGGGCTACACCTTC. Translation: CASSPSDSPGGYTF.

The chain carries TRBV25-1 and TRBJ2-7; D assignment may be TRBD1 or TRBD2 (5 bases each). Between the trimmed V and J ends, which lost 7 bases and 2 bases, there was a span of 15 bases. CDR3 length equals 14 residues. Germline CDR1 is MGHDK and CDR2 is SYGVNS. The chain's CDR3 is CASTARDVAYEQYF. The CDR3 nucleotides read TGTGCCAGCACTGCCCGGGACGTGGCCTACGAGCAGTACTTC.

The gene calls are TRBV4-1 and TRBJ2-7; tentatively, D is TRBD2 (6 bases). CDR3 length equals 17 residues. Germline V gene sequence: CDR1 MGHRA, CDR2 YSYEKL. V lost 3 bases to trimming and J lost 6 bases, with 24 bases between them. The CDR3 DNA is TGCGCCAGCAGCCAGCTCCAGACTAGAGAGTACGTTGTCGAGCAGTACTTC. Protein sequence: CASSQLQTREYVVEQYF.

The chain couples TRBV19 to TRBJ2-5, with 9 bases identical to TRBD2. The CDR3 has 17 amino acids. Germline V gene lookup returns CDR1 LNHDA and CDR2 SQIVND (reference sequence). J lost 1 base, V lost 5 bases, and 11 bases had no gene match. For the CDR3, the DNA is TGTGCCAGTAGTTCAAGACTAGCGGAAAGATTCCAAGAGACCCAGTACTTC. As protein: CASSSRLAERFQETQYF.

This clone was recorded once. CDR3 bases: TGCGCCAGCAGCCCGGGACTAGCGGGGAGTGGGGAGCTGTTTTTT. It encodes CASSPGLAGSGELFF. The chain joins TRBV4-1 to TRBJ2-2; 13 bases are a match to TRBD2. The ends lost 4 bases at V and 8 bases at J; junction bases unmatched: 4. The length of the CDR3 is 15 residues. Per the germline V gene, CDR1 is MGHRA and CDR2 is YSYEKL.

This clone was recorded a few times. The CDR3: CAWSVGRQETQYF. CDR3 DNA: TGTGCCTGGAGTGTTGGCAGACAAGAGACCCAGTACTTC. This chain joins TRBV30 and TRBJ2-5; D call uncertain. CDR3 length equals 13 residues. CDR1 is GTSNPN and CDR2 is SVGIG in the germline V gene (reference sequence). V lost 0 bases, J lost 2 bases, and 7 bases lay in between.

As concerns this clone: Other DNA sequences in this sample translate to the same CDR3. This rearrangement joins TRBV5-1 to TRBJ1-3; the D is unclear. Germline CDR1 and CDR2: SGHRS and YFSETQ. The CDR3 totals 14 residues. V was trimmed by 0 bases and J by 2 bases, leaving 6 bases between them. The CDR3, as DNA: TGCGCCAGCAGCTTGGAAGTGACTGGAAACACCATATATTTT. Translating it yields CASSLEVTGNTIYF. Supplemented by reference TRBV5-1 and TRBJ1-3, the full variable domain reads KAGVTQTPRYLIKTRGQQVTLSCSPISGHRSVSWYQQTPGQGLQFLFEYFSETQRNKGNFPGRFSGRQFSNSRSEMNVSTLELGDSALYLCASSLEVTGNTIYFGEGSWLTVV.

The CDR3 region is CASSLGPARNEQFF. Here the CDR3 DNA reads TGTGCCAGCAGCTTAGGACCAGCAAGGAATGAGCAGTTCTTC. The rearrangement joins TRBV11-3 to TRBJ2-1; D gene ambiguous. Germline V gene data show CDR1 as SGHNT and CDR2 as YENEEA. The CDR3 contains 14 residues. V was cut by 1 base and J by 7 bases, with 11 bases left in between.

This rearrangement joins TRBV30 to TRBJ1-1; D not resolved. Trimming shortened V by 5 bases and J by 6 bases, and 10 bases separated the two germline ends. Germline V CDR1 and CDR2: GTSNPN, SVGIG (reference sequence). The CDR3 has 11 residues. The CDR3 DNA reads as TGTGCCTGGTCCCATACCCCTGAAGCTTTCTTT. It specifies CAWSHTPEAFF.

This clone was seen a handful of times. The J gene is TRBJ1-3, the V gene TRBV7-9, with 9 nucleotides matching TRBD1. After removal of 6 bases from V and 6 bases from J, the junction contained 6 bases not matched to a gene. The germline V gene encodes CDR1 SEHNR and CDR2 FQNEAQ (reference sequence). This CDR3 comprises 14 residues. The CDR3 nucleotides are TGTGCCAGCAGACAAACAGGGGGCGAAAACACCATATATTTT. This codes for CASRQTGGENTIYF.

The V and J genes are TRBV18 and TRBJ2-5, with TRBD1 matching 7 bases. CDR1 and CDR2 from the germline V gene are KGHSH and LQKENI. The CDR3 consists of 14 residues. The trim removed 3 bases at V and 2 bases at J, leaving 3 bases unmatched. This CDR3 reads CASSPNRGQETQYF. The CDR3 DNA reads as TGTGCCAGCTCACCTAACAGGGGACAAGAGACCCAGTACTTC.

The genes are TRBV6-5 and TRBJ1-1, with D perhaps TRBD1 (5 bases). The CDR3 loop spans 14 amino acids. Germline CDR1 is MNHEY and CDR2 is SVGAGI. Trimming shortened V by 2 bases and J by 4 bases, and 11 bases separated the two germline ends. The CDR3 DNA reads as TGTGCCAGCAGTTACAACGGGGGGGTCACTGAAGCTTTCTTT. This encodes CASSYNGGVTEAFF.

V usage is TRBV7-2 and J usage is TRBJ2-5; D is uncertain. The germline V gene encodes CDR1 SGHTA and CDR2 FQGNSA. The CDR3 runs to 11 residues. V lost 3 bases to trimming and J lost 1 base, with 0 bases between them. In DNA, the CDR3 is TGTGCCAGCAGCTTCCAAGAGACCCAGTACTTC. As protein: CASSFQETQYF. Full variable domain (outside the CDR3, taken from reference TRBV7-2 and TRBJ2-5): GAGVSQSPSNKVTEKGKDVELRCDPISGHTALYWYRQSLGQGLEFLIYFQGNSAPDKSGLPSDRFSAERTGGSVSTLTIQRTQQEDSAVYLCASSFQETQYFGPGTRLLVL.

The chain carries TRBV5-1 and TRBJ2-3, with D uncertain. The germline V gene has CDR1 SGHRS and CDR2 YFSETQ. V was trimmed by 2 bases and J by 3 bases, leaving 7 bases between them. The CDR3 is made up of 13 amino acids. CDR3 sequence reads: CASSLAATDTQYF. In DNA, the CDR3 is TGCGCCAGCAGCTTAGCTGCTACAGATACGCAGTATTTT.

This clone appeared a few times. In nucleotides, the CDR3 is TGTGCCAGCAGCGTAGGAGCAGGCGGGGGTATAGAGACCCAGTACTTC. This encodes CASSVGAGGGIETQYF. The genes are TRBV9 and TRBJ2-5, with 7 positions matching TRBD2. Per germline, CDR1 SGDLS and CDR2 YYNGEE. CDR3 length equals 16 residues. The J segment lost 4 bases and the V segment lost 0 bases, leaving 9 bases of the junction unmatched. Using reference TRBV9 and TRBJ2-5 for the parts outside the CDR3, the full variable domain is DSGVTQTPKHLITATGQRVTLRCSPRSGDLSVYWYQQSLDQGLQFLIQYYNGEERAKGNILERFSAQQFPDLHSELNLSSLELGDSALYFCASSVGAGGGIETQYFGPGTRLLVL.

This clone was observed a single time. The chain has TRBV5-1 and TRBJ2-1; 8 nucleotides match TRBD1. CDR3 size: 14 residues. V lost 0 bases, J lost 9 bases, and 5 bases stayed unmatched. Germline CDR1 and CDR2: SGHRS and YFSETQ. The CDR3 reads CASSLAQGAVEQFF. As DNA, the CDR3 is TGCGCCAGCAGCTTGGCGCAGGGGGCGGTTGAGCAGTTCTTC.

This chain links TRBV7-9 with TRBJ1-5; TRBD1 might be the D (6 bases). The CDR3 covers 15 residues. Germline CDR1 SEHNR, CDR2 FQNEAQ (reference sequence). V gave up 4 bases and J gave up 4 bases, with 14 bases separating them. CDR3 in amino acids: CASSSSGTGNQPQHF. The CDR3 region has the DNA TGTGCCAGCAGCTCTAGCGGTACAGGGAATCAGCCCCAGCATTTT. Complete variable domain (other parts from reference TRBV7-9 and TRBJ1-5): DTGVSQNPRHKITKRGQNVTFRCDPISEHNRLYWYRQTLGQGPEFLTYFQNEAQLEKSRLLSDRFSAERPKGSFSTLEIQRTEQGDSAMYLCASSSSGTGNQPQHFGDGTRLSIL.

This clone was detected once. The chain carries TRBV18 and TRBJ1-1; a weak D match, TRBD1 (6 bases). There are 14 residues in the CDR3. The V gene lost 5 bases and the J gene lost 1 base, with 11 bases spanning the gap. From germline, CDR1 is KGHSH and CDR2 LQKENI. The chain's CDR3 is CASSAGTTNTEAFF. The CDR3 region has the DNA TGTGCCAGCTCAGCAGGGACAACGAACACTGAAGCTTTCTTT.

This clone was observed once. The CDR3 DNA reads TGTGCCAGCAGCGGGGTCACTGAAGCTTTCTTT. It specifies CASSGVTEAFF. The chain couples TRBV6-6 to TRBJ1-1; no clear D gene. CDR1 is MNHNY and CDR2 is SVGAGI in the germline V gene (reference sequence). V was pared by 6 bases and J by 4 bases, with 6 bases between. This CDR3 region has 11 residues.